This T cell receptor beta chain was sequenced during a study of blood T cells in healthy people across ages. Overall study results and limits: Naive CD4+ cells and diversity were both higher in long-lived donors than in aged donors.

This clonotype was counted between two and nine times. Its antigen is not known. CDR1 LGHNT and CDR2 FRNRAP come from the germline V gene. This CDR3 has 15 residues. The trim removed 3 bases at V and 6 bases at J, leaving 5 bases unmatched. The authors ran a second PCR of 7 to 11 cycles using a sample-barcoded 5' primer and a J-beta primer mix. A 12-random-nucleotide template-switch adaptor tagged each cDNA molecule. TCRdb itself ran the 5' RACE reads through MiXCR, one entry per CDR3 protein. The sample lists hundreds of thousands of distinct CDR3 sequences; 58% were seen once. Isolation recovered at least 6 million PBMCs from every sample.

This receptor was obtained from a man aged 25 to 40 in good health. Source material: blood. This chain uses TRBV12-5 with TRBJ2-1; 10 nucleotides line up with TRBD2. The CDR3 coding sequence is TGTGCTAGTGGTTTCCCTAGCGGGGGCCTCAATGAGCAGTTCTTC. Its translation: CASGFPSGGLNEQFF.